The rows below give T cell receptor beta chains drawn from one sample of a study of blood T cells in healthy people across ages. TCRdb ran MiXCR on the 5' RACE reads and lists one entry per CDR3 protein. The profile covers 1,100,000 or so distinct CDR3 sequences, with roughly 45% appearing a single time and around 18% taken by the ten largest. Sequenced input: blood. The receptors originated from a woman in her sixties in good health. Both conserved end residues are part of each CDR3. The D gene is left open where the match is weak. Clone size is stated in some rows and not others, as once, few, many or a class when expanded.

TRBD1	NA	TRBJ2-6	TRBV20-1	CSASGDRAFSGANVLTF	TGCAGTGCGAGTGGAGACAGGGCTTTCTCTGGGGCCAACGTCCTGACTTTC
TRBD1	few	TRBJ2-3	TRBV27	CASSPRQGLGTDTQYF	TGTGCCAGCAGTCCCCGACAGGGTTTGGGCACAGATACGCAGTATTTT
TRBD2	NA	TRBJ2-1	TRBV9	CASSVSAGVGYNEQFF	TGTGCCAGCAGCGTCAGCGCGGGAGTAGGCTACAATGAGCAGTTCTTC
NA	NA	TRBJ2-2	TRBV9	CASSVADPRELFF	TGTGCCAGCAGCGTAGCCGACCCTAGGGAGCTGTTTTTT
NA	NA	TRBJ2-5	TRBV6-5	CASSYSARTQETQYF	TGTGCCAGCAGTTACTCTGCGCGGACTCAAGAGACCCAGTACTTC
NA	few	TRBJ2-5	TRBV21-1	CASPQRGGVGETQYF	TGTGCCAGCCCTCAAAGGGGAGGGGTAGGAGAGACCCAGTACTTC
NA	NA	TRBJ2-1	TRBV5-1	CASSTSSVYNEQFF	TGCGCCAGCTCTACCTCTAGCGTTTACAATGAGCAGTTCTTC
NA	NA	TRBJ1-2	TRBV29-1	CSVASDGVLGYTF	TGCAGCGTTGCATCAGACGGGGTTTTGGGCTACACCTTC
NA	NA	TRBJ1-2	TRBV20-1	CSARSGYGYTF	TGCAGTGCTAGGTCGGGGTATGGCTACACCTTC
NA	few	TRBJ2-3	TRBV12-5	CASEATGYTQYF	TGTGCTAGTGAGGCTACAGGTTATACGCAGTATTTT
NA	NA	TRBJ2-3	TRBV20-1	CSASGASSTDTQYF	TGCAGTGCTAGTGGGGCTTCTAGCACAGATACGCAGTATTTT
NA	few	TRBJ1-4	TRBV20-1	CSARDNWEKLFF	TGCAGTGCTAGAGATAATTGGGAAAAACTGTTTTTT
TRBD1	few	TRBJ1-4	TRBV20-1	CSARDPGQGDEKLFF	TGCAGTGCTAGAGATCCCGGACAGGGGGATGAAAAACTGTTTTTT
TRBD2	few	TRBJ2-3	TRBV3-1	CASSQISGTTDTQYF	TGTGCCAGCAGCCAAATTAGCGGGACCACAGATACGCAGTATTTT
TRBD1	many	TRBJ2-1	TRBV14	CASSQVLLGLDRGREEQFF	TGTGCCAGCAGCCAAGTTCTTTTAGGACTAGACAGGGGGAGAGAGGAGCAGTTCTTC
NA	NA	TRBJ1-2	TRBV6-2/TRBV6-3	CASRNSRKGGYYGYTF	TGTGCCAGCAGGAACTCCCGGAAGGGGGGATACTATGGCTACACCTTC
NA	many	TRBJ1-2	TRBV4-1	CASSQELRVGYTF	TGCGCCAGCAGCCAAGAGTTGAGGGTTGGCTACACCTTC
NA	NA	TRBJ2-7	TRBV7-8	CASKEGAAYEQYF	TGTGCCAGCAAGGAGGGGGCCGCCTACGAGCAGTACTTC
NA	few	TRBJ2-1	TRBV5-1	CASVRDASYNEQFF	TGCGCCAGTGTCCGGGACGCCTCCTACAATGAGCAGTTCTTC
TRBD1	once	TRBJ1-2	TRBV5-1	CASSDSDRVDYGYTF	TGCGCCAGCAGCGACTCGGACAGGGTTGACTATGGCTACACCTTC
NA	NA	TRBJ2-1	TRBV15	CATSRDPGVSYNEQFF	TGTGCCACCAGCAGAGATCCAGGCGTGTCCTACAATGAGCAGTTCTTC
NA	few	TRBJ2-7	TRBV10-2	CASSWSGTRPGSDYEQYF	TGCGCCAGCAGTTGGTCAGGGACCCGGCCGGGATCAGATTACGAGCAGTACTTC
TRBD1	few	TRBJ2-1	TRBV15	CATSREPRGTEEQFF	TGTGCCACCAGCAGAGAGCCAAGAGGGACAGAAGAGCAGTTCTTC
NA	few	TRBJ2-2	TRBV12-3/TRBV12-4	CASGFNTGELFF	TGTGCCAGCGGTTTCAACACCGGGGAGCTGTTTTTT
TRBD1	NA	TRBJ2-1	TRBV6-4	CTSSATGTGVEQFF	TGTACCAGCAGCGCCACCGGGACAGGGGTCGAGCAGTTCTTC
TRBD1	NA	TRBJ2-5	TRBV10-2	CASSEFQGAWETQYF	TGCGCCAGCAGTGAGTTTCAGGGGGCTTGGGAGACCCAGTACTTC
TRBD2	NA	TRBJ2-1	TRBV20-1	CSANSGRATDEQFF	TGCAGTGCTAATAGCGGGAGGGCCACAGATGAGCAGTTCTTC
TRBD1	NA	TRBJ1-5	TRBV20-1	CSATPGTGPNQPQHF	TGCAGTGCTACGCCCGGGACAGGGCCTAATCAGCCCCAGCATTTT
TRBD1	few	TRBJ1-2	TRBV6-6	CASRQGDNYGYTF	TGTGCCAGCAGACAGGGGGATAACTATGGCTACACCTTC
NA	NA	TRBJ2-5	TRBV12-5	CASGVSAGKETQYF	TGTGCTAGTGGTGTTTCTGCAGGGAAAGAGACCCAGTACTTC
NA	NA	TRBJ2-7	TRBV27	CASSRVVHEQYF	TGTGCCAGCAGTAGGGTGGTGCATGAGCAGTACTTC
NA	few	TRBJ2-3	TRBV9	CASSELRGGTNTDTQYF	TGTGCCAGCAGCGAGCTCCGTGGCGGAACTAACACAGATACGCAGTATTTT
NA	many	TRBJ2-3	TRBV7-2	CASSLLGVKDTQYF	TGTGCCAGCAGCTTACTCGGGGTAAAAGATACGCAGTATTTT
NA	NA	TRBJ1-6	TRBV6-6	CASNGVSYNSPLHF	TGTGCCAGCAACGGAGTCTCCTATAATTCACCCCTCCACTTT
NA	NA	TRBJ2-7	TRBV2	CASKGGTQSYEQYF	TGTGCCAGCAAGGGTGGGACTCAATCTTACGAGCAGTACTTC
NA	few	TRBJ1-2	TRBV7-9	CASSLGGGPSQGYTF	TGTGCCAGCAGCTTGGGGGGCGGTCCCTCCCAGGGCTACACCTTC
NA	NA	TRBJ2-5	TRBV27	CASSPGWGKETQYF	TGTGCCAGCAGCCCCGGGTGGGGAAAAGAGACCCAGTACTTC
NA	many	TRBJ1-6	TRBV7-9	CASSLDSPLHF	TGTGCCAGCAGCTTGGACTCACCCCTCCACTTT
NA	NA	TRBJ2-1	TRBV5-1	CASSSEPRVEQFF	TGCGCCAGCAGCTCCGAGCCGAGAGTCGAGCAGTTCTTC
NA	once	TRBJ1-1	TRBV25-1	CASSEVGVAFF	TGTGCCAGCAGTGAAGTGGGGGTAGCTTTCTTT
TRBD1	few	TRBJ2-1	TRBV3-1	CASSQLSSGQGRVNEQFF	TGTGCCAGCAGCCAGCTTTCTTCGGGACAGGGGCGAGTCAATGAGCAGTTCTTC
NA	NA	TRBJ2-1	TRBV4-1	CASSQEVEVAPYNEQFF	TGCGCCAGCAGCCAAGAAGTCGAGGTAGCGCCCTACAATGAGCAGTTCTTC
NA	NA	TRBJ2-1	TRBV15	CATSRRGQGVGEQFF	TGTGCCACCAGCAGAAGAGGGCAGGGAGTGGGTGAGCAGTTCTTC
NA	NA	TRBJ2-7	TRBV29-1	CSTRDGAYEQYF	TGCAGCACCCGGGACGGAGCCTACGAGCAGTACTTC
TRBD2	few	TRBJ2-7	TRBV15	CATSPMGGTSSSYEQYF	TGTGCCACCAGCCCAATGGGGGGGACGTCCTCGTCCTACGAGCAGTACTTC
TRBD2	few	TRBJ2-5	TRBV13	CASSLVGLAEETQYF	TGTGCCAGCAGCTTAGTAGGACTAGCGGAAGAGACCCAGTACTTC
TRBD2	few	TRBJ2-1	TRBV14	CASSHPIGRASSSYNEQFF	TGTGCCAGCAGCCACCCGATCGGGAGGGCGTCTAGCTCCTACAATGAGCAGTTCTTC
TRBD2	few	TRBJ2-7	TRBV25-1	CASSEYPPEAGVIYEQYF	TGTGCCAGCAGTGAATATCCCCCGGAAGCGGGAGTCATCTACGAGCAGTACTTC
TRBD1	NA	TRBJ2-1	TRBV2	CASRRTGVGEQFF	TGTGCCAGCAGAAGAACAGGGGTAGGTGAGCAGTTCTTC
NA	NA	TRBJ1-4	TRBV5-1	CASSQGRNPSEKLFF	TGCGCCAGCAGCCAGGGGAGAAACCCTAGTGAAAAACTGTTTTTT
TRBD1	NA	TRBJ2-7	TRBV20-1	CSARVTGGAGEQYF	TGCAGTGCTAGAGTGACAGGGGGCGCGGGGGAGCAGTACTTC
TRBD1	NA	TRBJ2-5	TRBV12-5	CASGLPRTGETQYF	TGTGCTAGTGGATTACCGAGGACAGGAGAGACCCAGTACTTC
TRBD2	NA	TRBJ2-1	TRBV27	CASSLIAGGLGGHEQFF	TGTGCCAGCAGTTTAATAGCGGGAGGGCTAGGGGGGCATGAGCAGTTCTTC
TRBD2	NA	TRBJ2-4	TRBV20-1	CGARELAGWGDIQYF	TGCGGTGCTCGAGAGCTAGCGGGCTGGGGGGACATTCAGTACTTC
NA	NA	TRBJ2-6	TRBV2	CASKTGAGANVLTF	TGTGCCAGCAAGACGGGGGCTGGGGCCAACGTCCTGACTTTC
TRBD2	NA	TRBJ2-7	TRBV2	CASTPKRDGYEQYF	TGTGCCAGCACCCCCAAGCGGGACGGCTACGAGCAGTACTTC